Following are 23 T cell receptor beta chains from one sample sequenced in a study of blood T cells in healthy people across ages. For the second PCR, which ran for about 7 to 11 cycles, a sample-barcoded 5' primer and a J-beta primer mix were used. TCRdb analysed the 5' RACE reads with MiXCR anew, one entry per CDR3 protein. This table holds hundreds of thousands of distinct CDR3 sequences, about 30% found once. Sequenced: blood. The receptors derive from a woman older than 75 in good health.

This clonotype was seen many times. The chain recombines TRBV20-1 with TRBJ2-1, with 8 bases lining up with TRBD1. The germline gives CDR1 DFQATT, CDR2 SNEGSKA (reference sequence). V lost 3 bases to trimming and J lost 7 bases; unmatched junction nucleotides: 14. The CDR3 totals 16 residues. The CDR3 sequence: CSASPSGGALENEQFF. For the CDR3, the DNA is TGCAGTGCTAGCCCCTCAGGGGGCGCGTTGGAGAATGAGCAGTTCTTC.

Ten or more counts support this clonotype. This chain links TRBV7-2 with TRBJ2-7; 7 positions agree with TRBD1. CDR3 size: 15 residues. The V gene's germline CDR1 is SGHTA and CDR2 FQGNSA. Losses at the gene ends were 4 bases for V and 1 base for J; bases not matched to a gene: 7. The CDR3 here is CASSSYRDSSYEQYF. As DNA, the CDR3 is TGTGCCAGCAGCTCCTACCGGGACAGTTCCTACGAGCAGTACTTC. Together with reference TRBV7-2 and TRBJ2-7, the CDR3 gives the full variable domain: GAGVSQSPSNKVTEKGKDVELRCDPISGHTALYWYRQSLGQGLEFLIYFQGNSAPDKSGLPSDRFSAERTGGSVSTLTIQRTQQEDSAVYLCASSSYRDSSYEQYFGPGTRLTVT.

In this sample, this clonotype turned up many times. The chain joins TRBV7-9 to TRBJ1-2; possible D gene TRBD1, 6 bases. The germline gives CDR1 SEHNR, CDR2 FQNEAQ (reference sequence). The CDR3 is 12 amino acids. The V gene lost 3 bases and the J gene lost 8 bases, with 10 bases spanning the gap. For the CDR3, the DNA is TGTGCCAGCAGCTTTAACAGGGAAGGCTACACCTTC. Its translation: CASSFNREGYTF.

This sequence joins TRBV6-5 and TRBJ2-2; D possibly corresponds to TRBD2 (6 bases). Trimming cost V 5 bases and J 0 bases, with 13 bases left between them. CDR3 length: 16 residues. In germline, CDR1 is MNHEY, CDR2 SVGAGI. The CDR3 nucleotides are TGTGCCAGCAGTATCCGGGGGAGTGCGAACACCGGGGAGCTGTTTTTT. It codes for CASSIRGSANTGELFF.

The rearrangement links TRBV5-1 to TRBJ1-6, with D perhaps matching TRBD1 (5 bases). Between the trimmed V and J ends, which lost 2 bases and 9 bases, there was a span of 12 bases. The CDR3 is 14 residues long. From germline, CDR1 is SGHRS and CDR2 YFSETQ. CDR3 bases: TGCGCCAGCAGCTTTGAGGGGCGCGGTTCACCCCTCCACTTT. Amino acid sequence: CASSFEGRGSPLHF. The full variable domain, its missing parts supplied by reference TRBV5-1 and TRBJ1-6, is KAGVTQTPRYLIKTRGQQVTLSCSPISGHRSVSWYQQTPGQGLQFLFEYFSETQRNKGNFPGRFSGRQFSNSRSEMNVSTLELGDSALYLCASSFEGRGSPLHFGNGTRLTVT.

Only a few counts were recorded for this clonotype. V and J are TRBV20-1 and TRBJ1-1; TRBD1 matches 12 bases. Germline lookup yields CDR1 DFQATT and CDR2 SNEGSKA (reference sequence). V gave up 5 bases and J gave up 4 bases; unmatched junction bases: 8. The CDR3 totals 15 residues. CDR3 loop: CSADPGQGAFTEAFF. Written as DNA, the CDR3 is TGCAGTGCTGACCCGGGACAGGGGGCGTTCACTGAAGCTTTCTTT.

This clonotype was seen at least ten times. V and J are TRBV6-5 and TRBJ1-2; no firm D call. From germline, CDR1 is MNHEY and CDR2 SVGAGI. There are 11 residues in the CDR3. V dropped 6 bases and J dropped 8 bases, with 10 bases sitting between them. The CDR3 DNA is TGTGCCAGCAGCCCTGGTGCCGGCTACACCTTC. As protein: CASSPGAGYTF.

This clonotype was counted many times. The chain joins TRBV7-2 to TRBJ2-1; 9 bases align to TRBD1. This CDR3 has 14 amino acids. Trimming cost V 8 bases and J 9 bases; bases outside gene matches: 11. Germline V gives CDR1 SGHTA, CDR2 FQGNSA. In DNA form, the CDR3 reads TGTGCCAGCCTCCGGACAGGGGAGTTCGGTGAGCAGTTCTTC. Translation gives CASLRTGEFGEQFF.

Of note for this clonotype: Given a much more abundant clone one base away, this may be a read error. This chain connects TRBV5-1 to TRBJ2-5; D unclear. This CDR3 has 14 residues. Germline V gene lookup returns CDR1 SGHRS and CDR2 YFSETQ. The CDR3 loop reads CASSSDVFQGTQYF. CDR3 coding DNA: TGCGCCAGCAGCTCCGACGTATTCCAAGGGACCCAGTACTTC.

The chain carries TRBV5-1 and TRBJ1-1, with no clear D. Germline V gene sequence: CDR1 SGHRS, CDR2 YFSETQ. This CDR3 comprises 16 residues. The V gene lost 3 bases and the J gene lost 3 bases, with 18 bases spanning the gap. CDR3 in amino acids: CASSSGRLVRHTEAFF. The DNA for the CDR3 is TGCGCCAGCAGCTCGGGTCGTTTAGTGAGGCACACTGAAGCTTTCTTT. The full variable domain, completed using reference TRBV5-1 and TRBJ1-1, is KAGVTQTPRYLIKTRGQQVTLSCSPISGHRSVSWYQQTPGQGLQFLFEYFSETQRNKGNFPGRFSGRQFSNSRSEMNVSTLELGDSALYLCASSSGRLVRHTEAFFGQGTRLTVV.

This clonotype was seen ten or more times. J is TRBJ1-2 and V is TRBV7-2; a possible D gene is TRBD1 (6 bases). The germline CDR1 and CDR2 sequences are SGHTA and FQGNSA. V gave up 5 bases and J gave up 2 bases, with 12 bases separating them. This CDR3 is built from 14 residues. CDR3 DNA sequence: TGTGCCAGCAGCCCGCGGACAGCAAACTATGGCTACACCTTC. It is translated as CASSPRTANYGYTF.

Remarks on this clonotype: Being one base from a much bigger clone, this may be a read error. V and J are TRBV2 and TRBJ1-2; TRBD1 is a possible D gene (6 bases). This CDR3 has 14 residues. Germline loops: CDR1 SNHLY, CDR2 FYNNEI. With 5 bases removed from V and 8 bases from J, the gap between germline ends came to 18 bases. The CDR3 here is CASSKTNRAEGYTF. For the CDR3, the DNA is TGTGCCAGCAGTAAAACTAACAGGGCAGAGGGCTACACCTTC.

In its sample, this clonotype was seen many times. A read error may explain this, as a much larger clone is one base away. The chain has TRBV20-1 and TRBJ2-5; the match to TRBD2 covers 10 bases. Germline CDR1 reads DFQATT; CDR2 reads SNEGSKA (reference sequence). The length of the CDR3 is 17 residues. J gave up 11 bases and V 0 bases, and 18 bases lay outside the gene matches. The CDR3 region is CSAREMGAGGPRNEQYF. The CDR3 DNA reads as TGCAGTGCTAGAGAGATGGGAGCGGGGGGGCCTCGGAATGAGCAGTACTTC.

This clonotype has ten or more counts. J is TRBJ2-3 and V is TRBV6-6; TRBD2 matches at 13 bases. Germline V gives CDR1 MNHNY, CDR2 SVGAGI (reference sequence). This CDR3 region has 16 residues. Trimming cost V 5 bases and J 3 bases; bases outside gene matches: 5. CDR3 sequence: CASSGWTSGRTDTQYF. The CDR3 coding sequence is TGTGCCAGCAGTGGGTGGACTAGCGGGAGAACAGATACGCAGTATTTT.

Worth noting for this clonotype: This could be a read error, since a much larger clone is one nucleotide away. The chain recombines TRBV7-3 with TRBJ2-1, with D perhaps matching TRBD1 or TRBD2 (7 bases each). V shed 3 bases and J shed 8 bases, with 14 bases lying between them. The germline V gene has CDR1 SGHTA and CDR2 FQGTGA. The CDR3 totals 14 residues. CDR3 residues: CASSLQGGGDEQFF. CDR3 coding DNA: TGTGCCAGCAGCTTGCAGGGGGGGGGGGATGAGCAGTTCTTC.

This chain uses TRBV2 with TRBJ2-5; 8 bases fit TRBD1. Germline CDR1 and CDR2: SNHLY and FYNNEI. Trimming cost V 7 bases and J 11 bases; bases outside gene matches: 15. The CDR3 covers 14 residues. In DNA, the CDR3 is TGTGCCAGCATCTGGGACAGGACTGACAATGAGCAGTACTTC. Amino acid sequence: CASIWDRTDNEQYF. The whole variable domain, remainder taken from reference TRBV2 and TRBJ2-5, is EPEVTQTPSHQVTQMGQEVILRCVPISNHLYFYWYRQILGQKVEFLVSFYNNEISEKSEIFDDQFSVERPDGSNFTLKIRSTKLEDSAMYFCASIWDRTDNEQYFGPGTRLLVL.

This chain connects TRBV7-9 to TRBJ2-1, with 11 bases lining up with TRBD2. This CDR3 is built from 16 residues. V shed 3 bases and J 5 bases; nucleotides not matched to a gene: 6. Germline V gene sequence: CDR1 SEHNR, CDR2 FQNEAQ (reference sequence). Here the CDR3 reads CASSLKTSGANNEQFF. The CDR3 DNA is TGTGCCAGCAGCTTGAAGACTAGCGGGGCCAACAATGAGCAGTTCTTC.

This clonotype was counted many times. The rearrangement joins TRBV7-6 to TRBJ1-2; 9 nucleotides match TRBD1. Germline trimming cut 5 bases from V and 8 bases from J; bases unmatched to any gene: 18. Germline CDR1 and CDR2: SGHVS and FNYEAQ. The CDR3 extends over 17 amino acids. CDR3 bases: TGTGCCAGCAGCCCCACGGGTCCCGGGACAGGGTCTTACGGCTACACCTTC. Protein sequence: CASSPTGPGTGSYGYTF.

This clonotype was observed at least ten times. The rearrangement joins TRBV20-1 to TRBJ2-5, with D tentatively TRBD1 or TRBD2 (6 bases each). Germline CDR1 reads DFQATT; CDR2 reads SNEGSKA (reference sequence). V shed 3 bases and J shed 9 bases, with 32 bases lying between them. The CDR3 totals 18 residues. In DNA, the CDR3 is TGCAGTGCTAGGGATCAGGCTTGGAGGTGGGGGGCCGTGTATTCCCAGTACTTC. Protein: CSARDQAWRWGAVYSQYF.

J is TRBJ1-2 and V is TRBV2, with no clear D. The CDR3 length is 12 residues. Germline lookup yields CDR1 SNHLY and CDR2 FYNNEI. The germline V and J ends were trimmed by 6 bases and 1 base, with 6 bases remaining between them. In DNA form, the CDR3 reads TGTGCCAGCAGCATCTTTAACTATGGCTACACCTTC. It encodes CASSIFNYGYTF.

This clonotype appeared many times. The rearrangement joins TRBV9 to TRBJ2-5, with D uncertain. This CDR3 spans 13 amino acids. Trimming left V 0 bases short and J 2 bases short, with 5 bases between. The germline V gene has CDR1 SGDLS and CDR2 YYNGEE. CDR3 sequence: CASSVAVQETQYF. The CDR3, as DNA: TGTGCCAGCAGCGTAGCGGTACAAGAGACCCAGTACTTC.

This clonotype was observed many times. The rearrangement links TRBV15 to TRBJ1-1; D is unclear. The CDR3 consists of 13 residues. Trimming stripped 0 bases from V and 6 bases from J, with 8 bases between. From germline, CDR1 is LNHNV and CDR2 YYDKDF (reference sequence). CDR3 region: CATSRERTSEAFF. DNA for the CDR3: TGTGCCACCAGCAGAGAAAGGACCTCTGAAGCTTTCTTT.

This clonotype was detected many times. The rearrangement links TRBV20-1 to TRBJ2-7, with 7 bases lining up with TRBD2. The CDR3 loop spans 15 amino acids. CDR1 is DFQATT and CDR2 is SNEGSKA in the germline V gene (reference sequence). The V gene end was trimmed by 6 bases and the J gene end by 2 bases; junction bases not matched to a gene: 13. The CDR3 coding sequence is TGCAGTGCCCACAGAAACCGGGACTACACCTACGAGCAGTACTTC. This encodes CSAHRNRDYTYEQYF.